These 32 T cell receptor beta chains came from one sample sequenced in a study of long-term antiretroviral therapy in people with HIV. Version v3.0 of the immunoSEQ assay ran at survey level. The assay was immunoSEQ multiplex PCR, and TCRdb's table has in-frame clones only and misses some. Altogether roughly 28,000 clones are present, roughly 92% being singletons, with the ten largest covering approximately 4%. Sequences were derived from unsorted PBMCs, sampled 3.1 years after starting antiretroviral therapy. These receptors came from a man aged 18 to 35 with HIV.

The chain links TRBV19 to TRBJ1-4, with D uncertain. This CDR3 region has 13 residues. Germline V gene sequence: CDR1 LNHDA, CDR2 SQIVND (reference sequence). V was pared by 5 bases and J by 8 bases, with 12 bases between. CDR3 nucleotide sequence: TGTGCCAGTAGTTCGGGGTTTGTGGAAAAACTGTTTTTT. Amino acids: CASSSGFVEKLFF.

In DNA, the CDR3 is TGTGCCAGCAGCGAACAGGGTCGTAGCACTGAAGCTTTCTTT. This sequence encodes CASSEQGRSTEAFF. V gene TRBV9 combines with J gene TRBJ1-1; maybe TRBD1 (6 bases). Trimming took off 3 bases at V and 4 bases at J, with 13 bases between the two ends. The CDR3 has 14 residues. Looked up from germline, CDR1 is SGDLS and CDR2 is YYNGEE.

This clone occurred once. J is TRBJ2-3 and V is TRBV28, with 9 bases fitting TRBD2. The CDR3 extends over 14 amino acids. Germline V gene sequence: CDR1 MDHEN, CDR2 SYDVKM. V trimming: 6 bases; J trimming: 3 bases; junction bases outside the gene matches: 4. CDR3 loop: CASRGLARTDTQYF. In DNA form, the CDR3 reads TGTGCCAGCAGAGGACTAGCGAGAACAGATACGCAGTATTTT. The complete variable domain, with remaining parts taken from reference TRBV28 and TRBJ2-3, reads DVKVTQSSRYLVKRTGEKVFLECVQDMDHENMFWYRQDPGLGLRLIYFSYDVKMKEKGDIPEGYSVSREKKERFSLILESASTNQTSMYLCASRGLARTDTQYFGPGTRLTVL.

The chain is built from TRBV5-1 and TRBJ2-1; the match to TRBD2 covers 8 bases. V gave up 7 bases and J gave up 10 bases; unmatched junction bases: 10. CDR1 and CDR2 from the germline V gene are SGHRS and YFSETQ. This CDR3 contains 13 residues. The CDR3 is CASRPGASGEQFF. The CDR3 region has the DNA TGCGCCAGCCGGCCAGGGGCTAGCGGGGAGCAGTTCTTC.

The chain carries TRBV7-9 and TRBJ1-3, with D hard to call. This CDR3 has 13 residues. Per germline, CDR1 SEHNR and CDR2 FQNEAQ (reference sequence). The ends were cut back, 5 bases at V and 0 bases at J, with 5 bases in the middle. This chain's CDR3 is CASSRLSGNTIYF. In DNA, the CDR3 is TGTGCCAGCAGCAGGCTCTCTGGAAACACCATATATTTT.

The J gene is TRBJ2-5, the V gene TRBV2, with 9 bases identical to TRBD1. CDR3 length: 16 residues. Germline V gives CDR1 SNHLY, CDR2 FYNNEI. Unmatched junction bases numbered 8, after V lost 5 bases and J lost 1 base. CDR3 DNA: TGTGCCAGCAGTCCCCTGACAGGGGGGTTCCAAGAGACCCAGTACTTC. The encoded protein is CASSPLTGGFQETQYF.

This chain joins TRBV7-2 and TRBJ1-3; TRBD1 is a possible D gene (6 bases). There are 15 residues in the CDR3. Germline CDR1 SGHTA, CDR2 FQGNSA. Trimming stripped 0 bases from V and 3 bases from J, with 9 bases between. CDR3 sequence (DNA): TGTGCCAGCAGCTTAGCGCGGACAGTTGGAAACACCATATATTTT. Protein product: CASSLARTVGNTIYF.

This clone was found once. V gene TRBV19 combines with J gene TRBJ1-1; D gene ambiguous. There are 12 residues in the CDR3. Germline assignment: CDR1 LNHDA and CDR2 SQIVND (reference sequence). Deletions cut 3 bases from V and 5 bases from J, with 7 bases between. DNA of the CDR3: TGTGCCAGTAGTATTTGGGGTACTGAAGCTTTCTTT. Amino acid sequence: CASSIWGTEAFF.

The chain has TRBV12-5 and TRBJ1-5, with 8 bases identical to TRBD1. Unmatched junction bases numbered 14, after V lost 0 bases and J lost 7 bases. Germline V gives CDR1 LGHNT, CDR2 FRNRAP. This CDR3 spans 18 amino acids. Here the CDR3 DNA reads TGTGCTAGTGGTTTGGTAGTGGACAGGGAATGGTTGGGGCAGCCCCAGCATTTT. This encodes CASGLVVDREWLGQPQHF.

V and J are TRBV19 and TRBJ2-1; the D gene is possibly TRBD1 (6 bases). The CDR3 runs to 15 residues. V lost 7 bases and J 7 bases, leaving 20 bases between the germline ends. Germline-derived CDR1 and CDR2 are LNHDA and SQIVND (reference sequence). The CDR3 spells CASTPEGHLGNEQFF. The CDR3 DNA sequence: TGTGCCAGTACCCCTGAGGGACACCTAGGTAATGAGCAGTTCTTC.

V gene TRBV15 combines with J gene TRBJ2-7; TRBD1 aligns across 7 bases. In germline, CDR1 is LNHNV, CDR2 YYDKDF (reference sequence). The CDR3 runs 14 residues. The V and J ends lost 0 bases and 5 bases, in that order; junction bases with no gene match: 4. CDR3 nucleotides: TGTGCCACCAGCAGAGAGAGGGGGCCCCACGAGCAGTACTTC. It translates to CATSRERGPHEQYF.

This sequence joins TRBV6-5 and TRBJ1-4; 7 bases are shared with TRBD1. Germline-derived CDR1 and CDR2 are MNHEY and SVGAGI. Unmatched junction bases numbered 7, after V lost 5 bases and J lost 7 bases. The length of the CDR3 is 14 residues. CDR3 DNA sequence: TGTGCCAGCAGTATACAGGGGAGTGGTGAAAAACTGTTTTTT. Translating it yields CASSIQGSGEKLFF.

J is TRBJ2-7 and V is TRBV7-9; a weak D match, TRBD1 (6 bases). Germline assignment: CDR1 SEHNR and CDR2 FQNEAQ (reference sequence). This CDR3 spans 14 amino acids. V lost 0 bases and J 1 base, leaving 7 bases between the germline ends. CDR3 DNA: TGTGCCAGCAGCTTAGCGACAGGATCCTACGAGCAGTACTTC. This sequence encodes CASSLATGSYEQYF. The complete variable domain, with remaining parts taken from reference TRBV7-9 and TRBJ2-7, reads DTGVSQNPRHKITKRGQNVTFRCDPISEHNRLYWYRQTLGQGPEFLTYFQNEAQLEKSRLLSDRFSAERPKGSFSTLEIQRTEQGDSAMYLCASSLATGSYEQYFGPGTRLTVT.

The chain links TRBV20-1 to TRBJ1-1; D gene unclear. Germline CDR1 DFQATT, CDR2 SNEGSKA (reference sequence). The CDR3 contains 11 residues. CDR3 sequence reads: CAPRGSTEAFF. The DNA of the CDR3 is TGCGCTCCTCGCGGGAGCACTGAAGCTTTCTTT.

CDR3 protein: CASTDGLAGVDTQYF. Written as DNA, the CDR3 is TGTGCCTCCACCGACGGACTAGCGGGAGTGGATACGCAGTATTTT. V and J are TRBV10-3 and TRBJ2-3; 13 bases are shared with TRBD2. This CDR3 has 15 amino acids. Trimming removed 11 bases from V and 6 bases from J; junction bases left unmatched: 11. CDR1 ENHRY and CDR2 SYGVKD come from the germline V gene.

The genes are TRBV7-6 and TRBJ1-1; D is undetermined. The CDR3 contains 13 residues. Germline loops: CDR1 SGHVS, CDR2 FNYEAQ. Trimming cost V 4 bases and J 2 bases, with 8 bases left between them. The CDR3 bases are TGTGCCAGCAGCTCAACCATCAACACTGAAGCTTTCTTT. Translated, it gives CASSSTINTEAFF.

V gene TRBV23-1 combines with J gene TRBJ2-1; D is perhaps TRBD1 (5 bases). TRBV23-1 is an ORF, with its function uncertain. V lost 3 bases and J lost 9, with 21 bases in between. This CDR3 spans 16 amino acids. DNA of the CDR3: TGCGCCAGCAGTCAGGCGAAAGAAAGGGGTCCCACTGAGCAGTTCTTC. Amino acid sequence: CASSQAKERGPTEQFF.

This chain joins TRBV7-2 and TRBJ1-1, with D unclear. The CDR3 is 13 residues long. Germline V gene lookup returns CDR1 SGHTA and CDR2 FQGNSA. Trimming left V 4 bases short and J 3 bases short, with 9 bases between. CDR3 DNA sequence: TGTGCCAGCAGCTCCTCTAGGGACACTGAAGCTTTCTTT. It specifies CASSSSRDTEAFF.

V usage is TRBV6-6 and J usage is TRBJ2-1; D tentatively reads TRBD1 or TRBD2 (6 bases each). The CDR3 covers 16 residues. Trimming left V 8 bases short and J 4 bases short, with 21 bases between. Germline V gene lookup returns CDR1 MNHNY and CDR2 SVGAGI (reference sequence). CDR3: CASDPIDRGGYNEQFF. The DNA of the CDR3 is TGTGCCAGCGACCCTATAGACCGAGGGGGGTACAATGAGCAGTTCTTC.

The chain recombines TRBV2 with TRBJ2-3, with 9 bases aligning to TRBD2. The CDR3 totals 17 residues. V lost 2 bases to trimming and J lost 2 bases; unmatched junction nucleotides: 8. The germline CDR1 and CDR2 sequences are SNHLY and FYNNEI. Here the CDR3 DNA reads TGTGCCAGCAGTGAATTTCTTCTAGCGGGACTCACAGATACGCAGTATTTT. It is translated as CASSEFLLAGLTDTQYF.

This chain links TRBV30 with TRBJ1-5, with a weak D call TRBD1 (6 bases). The CDR3 covers 15 residues. CDR1 is GTSNPN and CDR2 is SVGIG in the germline V gene (reference sequence). The ends were cut back, 2 bases at V and 6 bases at J, with 17 bases in the middle. The CDR3 nucleotides are TGTGCCTGGAGTAGAGGGGCAGGGGCAAGTCAGCCCCAGCATTTT. It translates to CAWSRGAGASQPQHF.

The chain uses TRBV9 and TRBJ2-3; 8 bases line up with TRBD2. This CDR3 has 16 residues. Germline V gene sequence: CDR1 SGDLS, CDR2 YYNGEE. J gave up 2 bases and V 0 bases, and 5 bases lay outside the gene matches. The CDR3, as DNA: TGTGCCAGCAGCGTAGAGGCGGGAGGCCCCACAGATACGCAGTATTTT. Protein: CASSVEAGGPTDTQYF.

As DNA, the CDR3 is TGTGCCAGCAGTTACTCCCGGAGCCAGTACTTC. Protein: CASSYSRSQYF. This chain links TRBV6-6 with TRBJ2-4; D is ambiguous. The germline V gene encodes CDR1 MNHNY and CDR2 SVGAGI (reference sequence). This CDR3 is built from 11 residues. With 0 bases removed from V and 13 bases from J, the gap between germline ends came to 7 bases.

The chain recombines TRBV5-4 with TRBJ2-3; D tentatively reads TRBD1 or TRBD2 (5 bases each). The CDR3 length is 18 residues. CDR1 is SGHNT, CDR2 YYREEE, per germline (reference sequence). Trimming shortened V by 1 base and J by 6 bases, and 24 bases separated the two germline ends. The CDR3 nucleotides are TGTGCCAGCAGCTTGATCGGAGTGGCGAGGGGTCCATCCGATACGCAGTATTTT. It codes for CASSLIGVARGPSDTQYF.

The genes are TRBV27 and TRBJ1-2, with D possibly being TRBD1 (5 bases). With 3 bases removed from V and 5 bases from J, the gap between germline ends came to 19 bases. Germline CDR1 MNHEY, CDR2 SMNVEV (reference sequence). CDR3 length equals 16 residues. The CDR3, as DNA: TGTGCCAGCAGTTTCAGCCCTGGGACGTCTGGGTATGGCTACACCTTC. Protein product: CASSFSPGTSGYGYTF.

The chain links TRBV29-1 to TRBJ1-5; TRBD1 matches at 7 bases. The CDR3 is made up of 13 amino acids. V trimming: 6 bases; J trimming: 5 bases; junction bases outside the gene matches: 7. Germline values: CDR1 SQVTM, CDR2 ANQGSEA. CDR3 bases: TGCAGCGTCCAACAGGGGCGTGATCAGCCCCAGCATTTT. Its protein product is CSVQQGRDQPQHF.

This clone has just one count. The chain couples TRBV13 to TRBJ2-1; the D gene is possibly TRBD1 (6 bases). Trimming took off 2 bases at V and 9 bases at J, with 17 bases between the two ends. CDR3 size: 15 residues. Germline V gene data show CDR1 as PRHDT and CDR2 as FYEKMQ (reference sequence). In DNA form, the CDR3 reads TGTGCCAGCAGCTTAAGGACTTTTACAGGGACTGAGCAGTTCTTC. Its translation: CASSLRTFTGTEQFF.

The CDR3 loop reads CATSREHGEDYGYTF. Written as DNA, the CDR3 is TGTGCCACCAGCAGAGAACACGGCGAGGACTATGGCTACACCTTC. The rearrangement uses TRBV15 and TRBJ1-2; D not resolved. Trimming took 0 bases from V and 3 from J, leaving 11 bases between them. Germline assignment: CDR1 LNHNV and CDR2 YYDKDF (reference sequence). This CDR3 has 15 amino acids.

V and J are TRBV4-2 and TRBJ1-5; D remains unclear. Germline CDR1 is LGHNA and CDR2 is YNFKEQ. The CDR3 totals 14 residues. The V and J ends lost 0 bases and 2 bases respectively, with 5 bases between them. CDR3: CASSQEVGNQPQHF. The CDR3 DNA reads as TGTGCCAGCAGCCAAGAGGTAGGCAATCAGCCCCAGCATTTT.

The chain recombines TRBV7-2 with TRBJ2-3; D remains unclear. Germline values: CDR1 SGHTA, CDR2 FQGNSA. V gave up 4 bases and J gave up 6 bases, with 14 bases separating them. CDR3 length: 14 amino acids. The CDR3, as DNA: TGTGCCAGCAGCTCGGACCCTTCTAGTGATACGCAGTATTTT. It is translated as CASSSDPSSDTQYF. The full variable domain, with the rest looked up from reference TRBV7-2 and TRBJ2-3, is GAGVSQSPSNKVTEKGKDVELRCDPISGHTALYWYRQSLGQGLEFLIYFQGNSAPDKSGLPSDRFSAERTGGSVSTLTIQRTQQEDSAVYLCASSSDPSSDTQYFGPGTRLTVL.

This clone is a singleton in its sample. The V call is TRBV19, the J call TRBJ1-4; D remains ambiguous. The CDR3 runs 15 residues. The germline V gene encodes CDR1 LNHDA and CDR2 SQIVND (reference sequence). V was shortened by 3 bases and J by 8 bases, with 16 bases between the two germline ends. This chain's CDR3 is CASSIYIGPGEKLFF. In DNA, the CDR3 is TGTGCCAGTAGTATCTATATAGGACCGGGGGAAAAACTGTTTTTT.

The rearrangement links TRBV7-2 to TRBJ2-1, with D perhaps matching TRBD2 (6 bases). CDR3 length: 15 residues. Deletions cut 4 bases from V and 7 bases from J, with 17 bases between. From germline, CDR1 is SGHTA and CDR2 FQGNSA. The DNA for the CDR3 is TGTGCCAGCAGCTCCTCTAGCGAACCTGGGAATGAGCAGTTCTTC. This translates into CASSSSSEPGNEQFF.